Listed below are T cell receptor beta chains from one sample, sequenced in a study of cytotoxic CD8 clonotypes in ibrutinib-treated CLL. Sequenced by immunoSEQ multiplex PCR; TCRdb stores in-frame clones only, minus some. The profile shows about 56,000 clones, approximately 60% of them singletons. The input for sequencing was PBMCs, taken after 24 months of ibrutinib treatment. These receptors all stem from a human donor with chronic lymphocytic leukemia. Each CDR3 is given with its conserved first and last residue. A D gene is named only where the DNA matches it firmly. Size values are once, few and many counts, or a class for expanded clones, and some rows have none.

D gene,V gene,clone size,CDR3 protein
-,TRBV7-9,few,CASSLDGGPYEQYF
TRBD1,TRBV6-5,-,CASSLTGGASKNIQYF
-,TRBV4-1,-,CASSQVRSGVNQPQHF
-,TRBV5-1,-,CASSLGRVSGANVLTF
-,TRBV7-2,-,CASSTLYEQYF
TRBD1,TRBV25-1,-,CASSGQDRGSGYNEQFF
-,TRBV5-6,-,CASSSPRKSYNEQFF
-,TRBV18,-,CASSLGQMNTEAFF
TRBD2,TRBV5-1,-,CASSLRGVAGGGEQYF
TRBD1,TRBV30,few,CAWDGQGYEQYF
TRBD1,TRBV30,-,CAWSVGTGMNSPLHF
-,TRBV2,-,CAISGGGYSNQPQHF
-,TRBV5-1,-,CASRYLPGSSYEQYF
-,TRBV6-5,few,CASREYYEQYF
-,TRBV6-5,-,CASSSGGGMHGYTF
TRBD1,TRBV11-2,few,CASSWGQGRSGANVLTF
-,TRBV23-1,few,CASSQVAMFSDTINYGYTF
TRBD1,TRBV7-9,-,CASSLGTGINIQYF
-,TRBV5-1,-,CASSFGSGRLGETQYF
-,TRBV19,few,CASTVGHTDTQYF
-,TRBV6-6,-,CASSYGRWETQYF
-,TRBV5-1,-,CASSFSPQLYGYTF
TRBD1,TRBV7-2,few,CASSPTGGVLGNTIYF
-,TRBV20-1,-,CSVLRRDEQFF
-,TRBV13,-,CASSFEKGRETQYF
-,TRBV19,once,CASSMGGSPYGNTIYF
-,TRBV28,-,CASRTSYEQYF
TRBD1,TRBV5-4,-,CASSLASGQGNNEQFF
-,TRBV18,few,CASSPRQGGIETQYF
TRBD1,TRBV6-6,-,CASSYSNPGGMFGYTF
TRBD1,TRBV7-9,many,CASSSGQLTSSYNSPLHF
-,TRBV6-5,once,CASSSTDSHPYNEQFF
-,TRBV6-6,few,CASSYSAPAAGTQYF
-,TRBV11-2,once,CASSLGSSYNEQFF
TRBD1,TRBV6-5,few,CASSRPGQGGEKLFF
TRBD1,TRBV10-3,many,CATEGGPRAEAFF
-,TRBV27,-,CASSFQYQETQYF
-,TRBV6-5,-,CASSDASPLHF
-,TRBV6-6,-,CASSYSTLGTGELFF
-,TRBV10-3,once,CAITSIPDYGYTF
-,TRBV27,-,CASNGGWGQPQHF
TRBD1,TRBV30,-,CAWGTGDRGNQPQHF
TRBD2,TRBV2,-,CASSSGRADTQYF
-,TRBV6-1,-,CASSGMLREQFF
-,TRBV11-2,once,CASSQPAKQQSRANVLTF
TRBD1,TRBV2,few,CASSRGQGAGMLATNEKLFF
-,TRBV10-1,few,CASADVGSGEMFF